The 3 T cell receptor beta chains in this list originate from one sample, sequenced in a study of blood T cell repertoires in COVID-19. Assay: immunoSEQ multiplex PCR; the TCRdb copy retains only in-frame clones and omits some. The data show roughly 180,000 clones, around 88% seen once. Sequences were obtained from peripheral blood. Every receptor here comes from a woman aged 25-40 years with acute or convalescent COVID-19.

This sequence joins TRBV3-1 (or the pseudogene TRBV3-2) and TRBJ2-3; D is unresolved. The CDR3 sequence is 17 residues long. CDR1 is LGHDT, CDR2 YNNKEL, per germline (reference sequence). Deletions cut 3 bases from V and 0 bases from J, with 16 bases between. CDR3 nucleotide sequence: TGTGCCAGCAGCCAGATGTGGGCTATGCCTAGCACAGATACGCAGTATTTT. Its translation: CASSQMWAMPSTDTQYF.

CDR3 protein: CASSILGGVYNEQFF. DNA of the CDR3: TGTGCCAGTAGTATACTTGGGGGGGTCTACAATGAGCAGTTCTTC. This chain links TRBV19 with TRBJ2-1; 7 bases map to TRBD2. Trimming took 2 bases from V and 3 from J; bases not matched to a gene: 4. The CDR3 contains 15 residues. Germline CDR1 LNHDA, CDR2 SQIVND (reference sequence).

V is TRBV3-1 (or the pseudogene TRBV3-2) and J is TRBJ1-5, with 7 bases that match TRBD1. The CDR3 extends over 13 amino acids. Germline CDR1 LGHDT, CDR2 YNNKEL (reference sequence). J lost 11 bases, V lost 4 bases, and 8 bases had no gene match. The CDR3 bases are TGTGCCAGCAGCCCGGACAGGCTCGGGACCCAGCATTTT. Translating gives CASSPDRLGTQHF.